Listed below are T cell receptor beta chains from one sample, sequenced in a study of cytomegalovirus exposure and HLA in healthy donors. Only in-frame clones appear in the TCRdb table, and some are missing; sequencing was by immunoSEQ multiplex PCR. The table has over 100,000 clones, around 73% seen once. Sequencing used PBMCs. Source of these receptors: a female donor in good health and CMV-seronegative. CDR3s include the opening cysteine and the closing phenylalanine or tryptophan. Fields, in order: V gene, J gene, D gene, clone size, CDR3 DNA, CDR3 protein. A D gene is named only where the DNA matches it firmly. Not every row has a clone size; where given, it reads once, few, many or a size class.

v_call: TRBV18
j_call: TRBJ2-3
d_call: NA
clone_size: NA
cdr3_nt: TGTGCCAGCTCACCAGGTGGGAAGGAGGGGACAGATACGCAGTATTTT
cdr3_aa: CASSPGGKEGTDTQYF

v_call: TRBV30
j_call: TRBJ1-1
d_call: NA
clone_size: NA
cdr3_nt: TGTGCCTGGAGCGAGGCAGAATACATGAACACTGAAGCTTTCTTT
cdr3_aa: CAWSEAEYMNTEAFF

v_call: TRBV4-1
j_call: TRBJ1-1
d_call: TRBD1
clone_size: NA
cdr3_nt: TGCGCCAGCAGCCAGCCTGGACAGGGGAGGACGGCTTTCTTT
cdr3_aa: CASSQPGQGRTAFF

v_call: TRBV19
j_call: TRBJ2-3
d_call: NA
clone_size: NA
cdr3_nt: TGTGCCAGTAGTATGGGGATTGGACAGAGCACAGATACGCAGTATTTT
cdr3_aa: CASSMGIGQSTDTQYF

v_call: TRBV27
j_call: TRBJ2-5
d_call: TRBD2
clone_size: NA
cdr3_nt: TGTGCCAGCAGACCATCGCTAGCGGGAGGTTTGGGAGAGCAGTACTTC
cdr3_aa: CASRPSLAGGLGEQYF

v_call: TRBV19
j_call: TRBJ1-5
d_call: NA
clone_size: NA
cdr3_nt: TGTGCCAGTAGCCCCCGGGAGACGGCGTATAGCAATCAGCCCCAGCATTTT
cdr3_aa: CASSPRETAYSNQPQHF

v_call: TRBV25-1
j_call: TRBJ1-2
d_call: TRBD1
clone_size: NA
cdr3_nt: TGTGCCAGCACCTACAGGGGCGGCTACACCTTC
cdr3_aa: CASTYRGGYTF

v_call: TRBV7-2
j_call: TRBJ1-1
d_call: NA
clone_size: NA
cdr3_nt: TGTGCCAGCAGCTCATGGCAGGGTTACACTGAAGCTTTCTTT
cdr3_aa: CASSSWQGYTEAFF

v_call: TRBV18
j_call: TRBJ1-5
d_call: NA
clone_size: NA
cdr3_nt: TGTGCCAGCTCACCGTCGGGAGGTAGCAATCAGCCCCAGCATTTT
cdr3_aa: CASSPSGGSNQPQHF

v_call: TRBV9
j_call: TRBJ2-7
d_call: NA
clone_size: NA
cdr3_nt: TGTGCCAGCAGCGTAGGCACTTCCAACGAGCAGTACTTC
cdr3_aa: CASSVGTSNEQYF

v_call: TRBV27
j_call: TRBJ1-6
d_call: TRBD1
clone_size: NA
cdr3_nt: TGTGCCAGCAGTTTATCGGGACAGGGAATGTCAGGTTCACCCCTCCACTTT
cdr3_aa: CASSLSGQGMSGSPLHF

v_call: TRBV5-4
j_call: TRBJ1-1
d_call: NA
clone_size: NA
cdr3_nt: TGTGCCAGCAGCTCCCTCGATGGAGACACTGAAGCTTTCTTT
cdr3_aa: CASSSLDGDTEAFF

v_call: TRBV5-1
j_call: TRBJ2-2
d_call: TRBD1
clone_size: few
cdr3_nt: TGCGCCAGCAGCTTACCAGGGGGCAGATCCGGGGAGCTGTTTTTT
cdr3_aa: CASSLPGGRSGELFF

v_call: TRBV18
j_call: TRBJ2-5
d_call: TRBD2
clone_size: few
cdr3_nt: TGTGCCAGCTCACTTGTAGCGGGAGTGAGGCAAGAGACCCAGTACTTC
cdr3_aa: CASSLVAGVRQETQYF

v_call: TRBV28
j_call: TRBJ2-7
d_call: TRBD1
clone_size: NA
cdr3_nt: TGTGCCAGCAGTCCCGGGACAGGGGCCTACGAGCAGTACTTC
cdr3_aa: CASSPGTGAYEQYF

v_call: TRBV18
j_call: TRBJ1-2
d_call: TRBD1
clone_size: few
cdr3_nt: TGTGCCAGCTCACCGGACAGGGAGATGAGGGGCTACACCTTC
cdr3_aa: CASSPDREMRGYTF

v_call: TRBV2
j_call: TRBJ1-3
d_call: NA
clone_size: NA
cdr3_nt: TGTGCCAGCCGCGGGGGGGGAAACACCATATATTTT
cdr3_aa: CASRGGGNTIYF

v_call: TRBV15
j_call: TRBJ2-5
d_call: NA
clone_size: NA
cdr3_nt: TGTGCCACCAGCCAGGTCGAGACCCAGTACTTC
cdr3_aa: CATSQVETQYF

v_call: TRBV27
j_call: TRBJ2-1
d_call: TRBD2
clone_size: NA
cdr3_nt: TGTGCCAGCAGTTTATACCTAGCGGGGCTCTACAATGAGCAGTTCTTC
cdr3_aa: CASSLYLAGLYNEQFF

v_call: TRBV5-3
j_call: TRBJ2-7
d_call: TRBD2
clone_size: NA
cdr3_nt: TGTGCCAGAAGCAAGAGGGGTACCGGGACTAGCGGTACGTCCTACGAGCAGTACTTC
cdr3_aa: CARSKRGTGTSGTSYEQYF

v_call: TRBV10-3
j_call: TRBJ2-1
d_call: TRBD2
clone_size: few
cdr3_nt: TGTGCCATCAGCCAATCAAGCGGGGCGTACAATGAGCAGTTCTTC
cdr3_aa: CAISQSSGAYNEQFF

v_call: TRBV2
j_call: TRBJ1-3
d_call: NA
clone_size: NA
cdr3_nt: TGTGCCAGCAGTGTGTCAGGGGGAAACACCATATATTTT
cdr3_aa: CASSVSGGNTIYF

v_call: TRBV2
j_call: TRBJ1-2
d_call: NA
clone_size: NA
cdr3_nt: TGTGCCAGCAGTGAAGAACAGGAGAATGGCTACACCTTC
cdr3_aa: CASSEEQENGYTF

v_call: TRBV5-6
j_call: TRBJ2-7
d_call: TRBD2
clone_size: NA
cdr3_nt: TGTGCCAGCAGCTTGGGCGCTAGCGGCTACGAGCAGTACTTC
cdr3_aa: CASSLGASGYEQYF

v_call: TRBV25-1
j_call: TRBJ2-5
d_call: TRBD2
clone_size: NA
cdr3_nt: TGTGCCAGCAGTAATCTCCTGGGGGGGGAGACCCAGTACTTC
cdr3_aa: CASSNLLGGETQYF

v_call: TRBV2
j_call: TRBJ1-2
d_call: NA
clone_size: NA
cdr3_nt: TGTGCCAGCGGGAAGAGTCTCACAGGGGGCTACACCTTC
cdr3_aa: CASGKSLTGGYTF

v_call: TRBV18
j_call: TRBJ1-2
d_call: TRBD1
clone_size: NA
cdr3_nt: TGTGCCAGCTTCGGGACAGGGGGTGATGGCTACACCTTC
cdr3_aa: CASFGTGGDGYTF

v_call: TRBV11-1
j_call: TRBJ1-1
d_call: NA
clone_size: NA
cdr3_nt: TGTGCCAGCAGCTTTCCCAATTGGGCGAACACTGAAGCTTTCTTT
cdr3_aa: CASSFPNWANTEAFF

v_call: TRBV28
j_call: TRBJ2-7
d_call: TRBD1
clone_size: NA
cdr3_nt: TGTGCCAGCAGTGAGACAGGGCAATACGAGCAGTACTTC
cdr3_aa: CASSETGQYEQYF

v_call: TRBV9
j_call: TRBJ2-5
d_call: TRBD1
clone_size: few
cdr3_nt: TGTGCCAGCAGCGTGAGGACAGGGGAGACCCAGTACTTC
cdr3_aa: CASSVRTGETQYF

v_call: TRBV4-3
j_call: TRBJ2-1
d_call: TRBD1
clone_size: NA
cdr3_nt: TGCGCCAGCAGCCAAGATCCATCAGGGGGATACGAGCAGTTCTTC
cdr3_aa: CASSQDPSGGYEQFF

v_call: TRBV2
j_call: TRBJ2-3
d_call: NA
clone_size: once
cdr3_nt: TGTGCCAGCAGTGATTTTCTCACAGATACGCAGTATTTT
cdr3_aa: CASSDFLTDTQYF

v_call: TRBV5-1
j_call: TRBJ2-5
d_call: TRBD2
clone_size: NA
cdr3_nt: TGCGCCAGCAGCTTGGGCCGGGAGGGGACCCAGTACTTC
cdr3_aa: CASSLGREGTQYF

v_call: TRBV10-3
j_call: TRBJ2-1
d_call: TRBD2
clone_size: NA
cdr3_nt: TGTGCCATCAGTGAGGTTCTAGCGGGACCTGAGCAGTTCTTC
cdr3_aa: CAISEVLAGPEQFF

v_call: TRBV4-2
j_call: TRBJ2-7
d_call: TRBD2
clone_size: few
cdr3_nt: TGTGCCAGCAGCCAGAGAACGGGAGGAGTGGCCTACGAGCAGTACTTC
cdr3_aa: CASSQRTGGVAYEQYF

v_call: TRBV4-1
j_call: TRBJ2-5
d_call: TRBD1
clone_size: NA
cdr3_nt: TGCGCCAGCAGCCAAAGGACAGGGGAAGAGACCCAGTACTTC
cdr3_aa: CASSQRTGEETQYF

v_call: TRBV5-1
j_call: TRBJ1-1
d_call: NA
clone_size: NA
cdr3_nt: TGCGCCAGCAGTAGTACAGCCGGAAACACTGAAGCTTTCTTT
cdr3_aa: CASSSTAGNTEAFF

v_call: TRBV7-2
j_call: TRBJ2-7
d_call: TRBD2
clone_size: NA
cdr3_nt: TGTGCCAGCATGCTAGCGGGAGGAAGTAGGCGGGACGAGCAGTACTTC
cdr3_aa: CASMLAGGSRRDEQYF

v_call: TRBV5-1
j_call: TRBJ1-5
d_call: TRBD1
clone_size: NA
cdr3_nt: TGCGCCAGCAGCTTGTCGGGACAGAGCAATCAGCCCCAGCATTTT
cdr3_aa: CASSLSGQSNQPQHF

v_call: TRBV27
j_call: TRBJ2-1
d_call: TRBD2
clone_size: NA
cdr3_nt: TGTGCCAGCAGAGCAGCGGGAGCCTACAATGAGCAGTTCTTC
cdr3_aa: CASRAAGAYNEQFF

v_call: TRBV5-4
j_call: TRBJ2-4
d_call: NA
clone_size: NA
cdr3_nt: TGTGCCAGCAGCTCGTCACTAGCCAAAAACATTCAGTACTTC
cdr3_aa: CASSSSLAKNIQYF

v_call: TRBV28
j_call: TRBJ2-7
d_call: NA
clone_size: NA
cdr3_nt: TGTGCCAGCAGTTTTCAGGACAGAGACTACGAGCAGTACTTC
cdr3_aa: CASSFQDRDYEQYF

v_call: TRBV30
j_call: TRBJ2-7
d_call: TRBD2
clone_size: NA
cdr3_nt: TGTGCCTGGGGGAAGATTGGACTAGCGGAGCCATTTTCAGTCCACGAGCAGTACTTC
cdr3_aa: CAWGKIGLAEPFSVHEQYF

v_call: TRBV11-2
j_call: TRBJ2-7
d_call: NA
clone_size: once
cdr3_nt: TGTGCCAGCAGCTTATGGCTAGCATGGGAGCAGTACTTC
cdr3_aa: CASSLWLAWEQYF

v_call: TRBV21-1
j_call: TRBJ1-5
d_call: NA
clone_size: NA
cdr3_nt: TGTGCCAGCAGCAAAGTGGAGGGTATCACTAGCAATCAGCCCCAGCATTTT
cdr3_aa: CASSKVEGITSNQPQHF

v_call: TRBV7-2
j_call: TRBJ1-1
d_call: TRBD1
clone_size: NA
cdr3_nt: TGTGCCAGCAGGGGACAGGCCCAGAACACTGAAGCTTTCTTT
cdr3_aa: CASRGQAQNTEAFF

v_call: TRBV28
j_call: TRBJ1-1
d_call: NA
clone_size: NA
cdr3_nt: TGTGCCAGCAACTCCTGGCTATCGGGGGGCGAGGAAGGGAGCACTGAAGCTTTCTTT
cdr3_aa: CASNSWLSGGEEGSTEAFF

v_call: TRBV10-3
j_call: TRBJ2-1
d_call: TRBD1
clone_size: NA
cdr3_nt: TGTGCCATCAGTGAGTCACGACAGGGGTCGAATGAGCAGTTCTTC
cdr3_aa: CAISESRQGSNEQFF

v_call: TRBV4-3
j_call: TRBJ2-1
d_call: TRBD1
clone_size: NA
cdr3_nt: TGCGCCAGCAGCCGCGCAGGACAGGGGGGAAGCCTTCCATACAATGAGCAGTTCTTC
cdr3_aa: CASSRAGQGGSLPYNEQFF

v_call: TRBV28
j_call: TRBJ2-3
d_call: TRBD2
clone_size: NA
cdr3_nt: TGTGCCAGCAGTTTAGAGGGACTAGCCACAGATACGCAGTATTTT
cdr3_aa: CASSLEGLATDTQYF

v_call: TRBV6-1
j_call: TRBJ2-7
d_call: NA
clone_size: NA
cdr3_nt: TGTGCCAGCAGTGGGGCAGACCTCTCCTACGAGCAGTACTTC
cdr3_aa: CASSGADLSYEQYF

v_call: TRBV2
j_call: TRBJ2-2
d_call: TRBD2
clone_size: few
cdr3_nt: TGTGCCAGCAGGAGAGGACTAGCGGCCAACACCGGGGAGCTGTTTTTT
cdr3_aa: CASRRGLAANTGELFF

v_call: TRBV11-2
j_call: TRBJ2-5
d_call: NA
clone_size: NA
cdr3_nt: TGTGCCAGCAGCTTCCGGGGCCAAGAGACCCAGTACTTC
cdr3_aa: CASSFRGQETQYF